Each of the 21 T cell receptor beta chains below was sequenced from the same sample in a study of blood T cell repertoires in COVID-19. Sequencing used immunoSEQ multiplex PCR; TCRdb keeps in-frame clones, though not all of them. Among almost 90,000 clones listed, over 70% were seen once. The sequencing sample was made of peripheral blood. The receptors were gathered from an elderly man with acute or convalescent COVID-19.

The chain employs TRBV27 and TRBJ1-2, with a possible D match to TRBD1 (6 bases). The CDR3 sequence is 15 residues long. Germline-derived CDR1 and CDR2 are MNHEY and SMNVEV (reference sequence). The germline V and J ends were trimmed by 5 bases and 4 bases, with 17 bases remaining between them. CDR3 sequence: CASSLERDTGYGYTF. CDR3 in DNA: TGTGCCAGCAGTCTCGAGCGGGACACGGGCTATGGCTACACCTTC.

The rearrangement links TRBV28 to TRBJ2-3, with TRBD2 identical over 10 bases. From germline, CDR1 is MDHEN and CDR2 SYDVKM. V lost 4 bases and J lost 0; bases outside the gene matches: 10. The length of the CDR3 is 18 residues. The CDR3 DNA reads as TGTGCCAGCAGTTGGGTAGCGGGAGGTCCCACTAGCACAGATACGCAGTATTTT. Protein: CASSWVAGGPTSTDTQYF.

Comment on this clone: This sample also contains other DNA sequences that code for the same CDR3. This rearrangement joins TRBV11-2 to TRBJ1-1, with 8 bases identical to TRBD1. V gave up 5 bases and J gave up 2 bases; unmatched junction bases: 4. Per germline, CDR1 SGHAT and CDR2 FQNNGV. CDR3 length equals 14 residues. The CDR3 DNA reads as TGTGCCAGCAGCCGCGGACAGGGTAACACTGAAGCTTTCTTT. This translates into CASSRGQGNTEAFF.

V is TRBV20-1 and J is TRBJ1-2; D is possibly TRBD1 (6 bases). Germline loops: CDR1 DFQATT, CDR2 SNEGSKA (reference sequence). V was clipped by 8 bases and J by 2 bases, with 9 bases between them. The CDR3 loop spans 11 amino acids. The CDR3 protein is CSTTGNYGYTF. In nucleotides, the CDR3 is TGCAGTACAACAGGGAACTATGGCTACACCTTC.

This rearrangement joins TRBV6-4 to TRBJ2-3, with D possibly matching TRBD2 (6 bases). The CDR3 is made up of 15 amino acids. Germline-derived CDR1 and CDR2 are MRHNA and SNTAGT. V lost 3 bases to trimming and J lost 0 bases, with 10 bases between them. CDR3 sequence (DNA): TGTGCCAGCAGTGATGGGGGGACTAGCACAGATACGCAGTATTTT. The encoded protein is CASSDGGTSTDTQYF.

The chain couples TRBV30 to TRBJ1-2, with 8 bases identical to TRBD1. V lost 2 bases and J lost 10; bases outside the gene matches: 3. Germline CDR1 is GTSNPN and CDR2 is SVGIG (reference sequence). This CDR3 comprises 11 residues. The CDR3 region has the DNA TGTGCCTGGAGTCCGGACAGGGTCTACACCTTC. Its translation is CAWSPDRVYTF.

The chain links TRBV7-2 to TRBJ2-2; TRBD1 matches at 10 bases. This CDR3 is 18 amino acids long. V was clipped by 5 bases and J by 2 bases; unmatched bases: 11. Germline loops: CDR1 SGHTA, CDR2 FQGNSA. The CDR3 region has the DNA TGTGCCAGCAGCCCGCCTCTCCGGGACAGGGGTAACACCGGGGAGCTGTTTTTT. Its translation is CASSPPLRDRGNTGELFF.

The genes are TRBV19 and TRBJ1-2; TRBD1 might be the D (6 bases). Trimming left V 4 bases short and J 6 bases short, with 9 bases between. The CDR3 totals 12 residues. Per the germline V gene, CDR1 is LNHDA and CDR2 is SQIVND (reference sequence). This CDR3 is CASSNRAHGYTF. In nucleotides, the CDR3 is TGTGCCAGTAGTAACAGGGCCCATGGCTACACCTTC.

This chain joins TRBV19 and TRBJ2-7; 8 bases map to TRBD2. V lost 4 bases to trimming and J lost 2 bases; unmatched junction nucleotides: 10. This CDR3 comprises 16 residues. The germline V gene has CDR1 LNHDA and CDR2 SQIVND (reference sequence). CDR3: CASSSRGGPKAYEQYF. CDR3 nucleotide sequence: TGTGCCAGTAGTAGTCGGGGGGGGCCAAAAGCCTACGAGCAGTACTTC.

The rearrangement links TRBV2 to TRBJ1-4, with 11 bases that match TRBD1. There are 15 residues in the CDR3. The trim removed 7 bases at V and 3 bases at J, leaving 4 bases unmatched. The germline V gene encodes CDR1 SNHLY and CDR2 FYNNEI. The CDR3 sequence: CASMDRGLANEKLFF. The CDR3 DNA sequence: TGTGCCAGCATGGACAGGGGGCTGGCTAATGAAAAACTGTTTTTT. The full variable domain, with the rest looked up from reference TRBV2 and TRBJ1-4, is EPEVTQTPSHQVTQMGQEVILRCVPISNHLYFYWYRQILGQKVEFLVSFYNNEISEKSEIFDDQFSVERPDGSNFTLKIRSTKLEDSAMYFCASMDRGLANEKLFFGSGTQLSVL.

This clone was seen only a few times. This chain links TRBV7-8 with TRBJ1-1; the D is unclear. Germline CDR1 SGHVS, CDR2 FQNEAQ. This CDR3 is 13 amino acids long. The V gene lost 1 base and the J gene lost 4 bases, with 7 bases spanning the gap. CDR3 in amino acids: CASSLGAGTEAFF. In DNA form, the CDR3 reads TGTGCCAGCAGCTTAGGGGCGGGCACTGAAGCTTTCTTT. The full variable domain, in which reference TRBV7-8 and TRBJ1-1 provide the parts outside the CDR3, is GAGVSQSPRYKVAKRGQDVALRCDPISGHVSLFWYQQALGQGPEFLTYFQNEAQLDKSGLPSDRFFAERPEGSVSTLKIQRTQQEDSAVYLCASSLGAGTEAFFGQGTRLTVV.

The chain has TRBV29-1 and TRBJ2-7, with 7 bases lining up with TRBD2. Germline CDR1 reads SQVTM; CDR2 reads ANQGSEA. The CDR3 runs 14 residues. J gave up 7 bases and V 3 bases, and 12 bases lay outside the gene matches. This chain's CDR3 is CSVDFGQRGREQYF. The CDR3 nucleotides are TGCAGCGTTGATTTTGGCCAGCGGGGAAGAGAGCAGTACTTC.

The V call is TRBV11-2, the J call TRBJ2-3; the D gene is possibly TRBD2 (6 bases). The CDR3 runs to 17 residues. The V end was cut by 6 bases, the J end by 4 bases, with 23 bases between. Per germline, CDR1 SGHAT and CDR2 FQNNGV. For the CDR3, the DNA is TGTGCCAGCAGTCCCACCGGGGCGCGGACTATCTCAGATACGCAGTATTTT. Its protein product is CASSPTGARTISDTQYF.

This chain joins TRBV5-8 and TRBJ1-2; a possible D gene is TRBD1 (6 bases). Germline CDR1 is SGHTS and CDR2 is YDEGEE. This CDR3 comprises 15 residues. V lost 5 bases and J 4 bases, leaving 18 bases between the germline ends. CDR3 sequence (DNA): TGTGCCAGCAGACCTCGGGGGGCGCCGGCCTATGGCTACACCTTC. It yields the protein CASRPRGAPAYGYTF.

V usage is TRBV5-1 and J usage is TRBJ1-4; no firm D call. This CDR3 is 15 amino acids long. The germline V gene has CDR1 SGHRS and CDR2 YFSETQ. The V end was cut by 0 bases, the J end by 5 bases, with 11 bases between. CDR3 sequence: CASSLAPEANEKLFF. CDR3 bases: TGCGCCAGCAGCTTGGCACCGGAGGCCAATGAAAAACTGTTTTTT.

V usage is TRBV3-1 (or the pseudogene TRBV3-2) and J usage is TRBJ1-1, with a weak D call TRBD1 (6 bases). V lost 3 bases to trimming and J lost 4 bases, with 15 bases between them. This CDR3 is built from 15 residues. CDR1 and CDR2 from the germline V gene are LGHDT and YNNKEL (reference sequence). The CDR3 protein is CASSQAQGLGTEAFF. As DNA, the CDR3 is TGTGCCAGCAGCCAGGCACAGGGTCTTGGCACTGAAGCTTTCTTT.

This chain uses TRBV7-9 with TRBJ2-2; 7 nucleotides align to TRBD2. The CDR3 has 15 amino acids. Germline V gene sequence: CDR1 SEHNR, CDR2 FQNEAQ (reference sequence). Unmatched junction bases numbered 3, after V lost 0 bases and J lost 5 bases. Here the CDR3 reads CASSLARGRTGELFF. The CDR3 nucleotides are TGTGCCAGCAGCTTAGCGCGGGGGAGGACCGGGGAGCTGTTTTTT.

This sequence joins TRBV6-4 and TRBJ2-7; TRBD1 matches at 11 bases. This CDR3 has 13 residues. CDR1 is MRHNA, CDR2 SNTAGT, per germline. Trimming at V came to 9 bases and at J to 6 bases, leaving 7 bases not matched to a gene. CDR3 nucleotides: TGTGCCAGGTCGGGACAGGGGGGCGGCGAGCAGTACTTC. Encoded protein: CARSGQGGGEQYF.

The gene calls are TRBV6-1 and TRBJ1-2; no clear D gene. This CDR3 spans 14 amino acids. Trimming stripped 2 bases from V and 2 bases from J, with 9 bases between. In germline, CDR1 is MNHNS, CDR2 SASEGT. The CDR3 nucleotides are TGTGCCAGCAGTGAATCCGGTGCAAACTATGGCTACACCTTC. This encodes CASSESGANYGYTF.

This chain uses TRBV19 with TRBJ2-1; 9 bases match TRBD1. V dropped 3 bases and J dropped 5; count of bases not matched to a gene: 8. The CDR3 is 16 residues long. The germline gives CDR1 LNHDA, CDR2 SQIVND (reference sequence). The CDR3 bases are TGTGCCAGTAGTATGGGGGGACAGGGTTTCCACAATGAGCAGTTCTTC. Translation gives CASSMGGQGFHNEQFF.

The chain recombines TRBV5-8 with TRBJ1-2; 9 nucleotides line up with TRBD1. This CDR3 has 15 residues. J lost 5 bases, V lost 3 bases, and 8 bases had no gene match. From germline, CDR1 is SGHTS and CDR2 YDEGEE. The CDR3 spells CASSWGGQGTYGYTF. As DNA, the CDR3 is TGTGCCAGCAGCTGGGGGGGACAGGGAACTTATGGCTACACCTTC. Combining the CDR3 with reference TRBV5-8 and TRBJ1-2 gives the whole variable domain EAGVTQSPTHLIKTRGQQATLRCSPISGHTSVYWYQQALGLGLQFLLWYDEGEERNRGNFPPRFSGRQFPNYSSELNVNALELEDSALYLCASSWGGQGTYGYTFGSGTRLTVV.